What follows describes a single T cell receptor (beta chain). In its sample, this clone was seen once. The clone's antigen remains unknown. No quality values exist for individual bases; no much larger clone is one base distant. The cohort was made up of 500 to 850 healthy bone marrow donors. All cohort members were sampled while nominally healthy, although unrecorded immune exposures were likely present. The donor tested CMV seropositive, placing the donor among the approximately 290 seropositive members of the cohort. A peripheral blood sample was provided by each donor, and peripheral blood mononuclear cells were used for TCR beta sequencing. The Qiagen DNeasy Blood Extraction Kit was used to extract genomic DNA from the blood cell samples. The data stem from a study of cytomegalovirus exposure and HLA in healthy donors (dated by TCRdb to between 2016 and 2019). About the investigation overall: An earlier analysis of around 600 of the donors reported approximately 300 Gb of sequence data and around 110 million unique TCR beta sequences from about 180 million T cells. About 280 gigabases of sequencing data and around 85 million unique TCR sequences made up an early release that covered around 640 HLA-typed donors. Of the roughly 400 genotyped donors, about 80% fell in the genetic ancestry cluster associated with self-reported Caucasian donors. The study aimed to test whether cataloging public T cell receptors could reveal signatures of past pathogen exposure. The T cell repertoires of under 700 subjects were profiled by immunosequencing and related to cytomegalovirus serostatus. Along with the roughly 700-subject first cohort, a separate validation cohort of 120 different subjects was used. To predict cytomegalovirus infection status, the study brought together high-throughput TCR immunosequencing, statistical association of individual TCRs with disease status, and machine learning. A later analysis re-examined previously published TCR beta repertoires from roughly 650 donors and added high-resolution HLA genotyping to investigate patterns of TCR occurrence. Rather than using new phenotypic data, the later analysis identified candidate immune exposures from TCR beta sequences and from how often those sequences occurred across donors. In an earlier analysis of roughly 580 of the donors, high-throughput TCR beta sequencing was used to judge whether each TCR beta V gene segment behaved as functional or pseudogenic. Donor age, sex, ethnicity and CMV serostatus were compiled alongside the repertoire data. A later genetic analysis used genome-wide SNP genotypes for about three fifths of the 666 donors, treating that subset as a discovery cohort. Every repertoire in the discovery cohort had been generated on one and the same sequencing platform. Both class I and class II loci were covered by HLA typing, at four-digit resolution. The number of donors typed differed by locus, with 629-630 for A, B, C, DRB1 and DQB1, around 500 for DQA1, 600 to 610 for DPA1, and around 450 for DPB1. A handful of DR-DQ haplotypes were handled as single units for association and clustering because linkage in the cohort was strong. On average, roughly 240,000 unique TCR beta nucleotide sequences were sequenced per donor among about 400 genotyped donors of the cohort, with roughly 18% of those sequences being non-productive. Results the study describes overall, beyond this receptor: In a later genetic analysis, fewer N-insertions in productive TCRs were reported among donors in an Asian-associated ancestry cluster than the roughly 700-donor mean. A cluster of highly shared sequence variants was judged likely to represent a technical artifact of the sequencing pipeline. A later analysis reported that several top co-occurrence clusters appeared linked to parvovirus B19, influenza, CMV and Epstein-Barr virus. Sequencing depth was assumed to be roughly uniform across donors in the presence/absence analyses, though that assumption may not hold. In this cohort, only TCR beta chains were sequenced, and detectable features were limited by the absence of alpha or paired-chain data. Because some donors lacked HLA typing at each locus, the association tests relied only on the typed subset. It was suggested by the authors that the approach could potentially be generalized to other disease states and immunological phenotypes. Cytomegalovirus status was reported to be diagnosed by the classifier with high specificity and sensitivity in both the original and validation cohorts. Because counts were too low, more than 15 rarely observed V segments, including chromosome 9 orphons, were excluded from the earlier analysis of 587 of the donors. Three of the identified cytomegalovirus-associated TCR beta chains were confirmed in vitro to be specific for cytomegalovirus antigens. A further reported finding was that TCR beta sequences accurately predicted the HLA-A and HLA-B alleles for most subjects in the first cohort. Correlated functional status among segregating V segments might be attributable to linkage disequilibrium, but an unknown experimental factor could not be ruled out. In a later analysis, about 16,000 TCR beta sequences were associated with specific HLA alleles at a false discovery rate of 0.05. A total of 150 to 200 TCR beta chains were listed by the study as associated with cytomegalovirus. In a later genetic analysis, a missense DCLRE1C variant was associated with V-gene and J-gene trimming of TCR beta chains, and the association was replicated in an independent cohort. Most TCR sequences were observed very rarely across donors, whereas some public TCRs were present in many individuals. In an earlier analysis of over 550 of the donors, most TCR beta V segments were observed in productive rearrangements about 87% or about 30% of the time, broadly matching IMGT annotations. When HLA alleles, especially DR and DQ, strongly co-occurred, TCR associations were difficult to assign to individual alleles. For the cohort, immune exposure information was limited to CMV serostatus. According to a later analysis, TCR association rates differed among HLA loci, with DRB1 alleles showing the most associated TCRs and HLA-C alleles showing the fewest. In a later analysis, HLA-associated TCR beta chains showed more clonal expansion and lower generation probabilities than non-associated chains that were equally common. The 87-base-pair reads could not distinguish some IMGT-functional V segments, including TRBV6-2 and TRBV6-3, so those segments were excluded. According to a later analysis, most CMV-associated TCR beta chains appeared to be HLA-restricted, and the HLA associations seemed to be driven largely by CMV exposure.

The CDR3 sequence holds 19 residues, the cysteine and phenylalanine included. Only the CDR3 DNA is retained, 57 bases long and in frame from the first base. For CDR1 and CDR2, the germline V gene lists LGHNA and YSLEER. Trimmed from V: 1 base; trimmed from J: 5 bases; junction bases lacking a gene match: 12. Receptor libraries were prepared by the immunoSEQ multiplex PCR assay. The multiplex PCR relied on a mix of 60 forward primers for TCR Vbeta segments and 13 reverse primers for TCR Jbeta segments. The CDR3 region of rearranged TCR beta genes was amplified from genomic DNA with a multiplex PCR assay. On the Illumina HiSeq System, the amplified TCR beta libraries were sequenced as 87-base-pair reads. The authors' pipeline ran thus. Across the roughly 640 repertoires, a later analysis counted some 80 million unique TCR beta chains, 9.5 million to 12 million of which were shared by at least two donors. A nearest-neighbor algorithm error-corrected the raw reads and collapsed the reads into unique sequences, merging closely related sequences to remove PCR and sequencing errors. Alignment of CDR3 sequences to IMGT reference sequences was used to assign V, D and J gene segments. Each retained sequence needed at least a six-nucleotide match to both a V gene segment and a J gene segment. A rearrangement was called productive if the CDR3 had no stop codons and remained in frame with V and J, and every other rearrangement was called non-productive. Following IMGT convention, CDR3 was defined as the stretch from the second conserved V-encoded cysteine to the conserved J-encoded phenylalanine. Sequences without an unambiguous match to a single V gene segment were excluded from the earlier analysis of about 600 of the donors. In an earlier analysis of roughly 600 of the donors, a V segment was called functional when productive rearrangements were above 56.7%, and segregating when the standard deviation between donors exceeded 5%. A statistical classification framework was developed to diagnose cytomegalovirus status using the catalog of TCR beta chain sequences. A later analysis assigned V and J genes by comparing TCR nucleotide sequences with IMGT/GENE-DB human TR gene sequences. Using the TCRdist pipeline, a later analysis assigned CDR3 sequences along with most-parsimonious VDJ recombination scenarios. In a later analysis, every TCR beta chain was defined by the combination of its CDR3 amino acid sequence and its V-gene family, and reads without a unique V-gene family were dropped. In a later analysis, 550 to 650 highly shared, low-generation-probability nucleotide sequences were removed to address suspected cross-contamination and a sequencing artifact. In a later analysis, a clonal expansion index for each public chain was calculated from normalized within-repertoire ranks of inferred template counts. In a later analysis, generation probabilities were computed using a VDJ recombination model fitted to out-of-frame rearrangements, and the results were checked against IGoR. A later analysis scored TCR-TCR, TCR-HLA and TCR-CMV co-occurrence with hypergeometric tests, applying a repertoire-size bias correction to TCR pairs. A later analysis estimated false discovery rates by permuting HLA or CMV assignments 20 times. In a later analysis, co-occurring TCRs were grouped with DBSCAN, and TCRdist sequence similarity was added when clustering was performed within HLA-allele-positive subsets. Repertoires with fewer than 30,000 or more than 120,000 public chains were left out of co-occurrence clustering, as were a handful of repertoires with anomalous nucleotide sharing. TCRdb stores this immuneACCESS table with in-frame sequences only. Part of the clones is absent; in the studies checked, under half of the shortfall reflects unresolved V genes, and no reason is known for the rest. The V and J calls and clone size are taken from that table; D and trimming were inferred from the DNA. The sample includes about 150,000 clones, with about four fifths observed a single time. Clones ranked in the top ten supply approximately 8% of the sample.

The TCR sequence derives from a man under 40 in good health and CMV-seropositive. What was sequenced was PBMCs. This chain joins TRBV4-3 to TRBJ2-2; TRBD2 fits 11 bases in the junction. The CDR3 region: CASSQALSGGAFATGELFF. At the DNA level, the sequence is TGCGCCAGCAGCCAAGCTCTTAGCGGGGGGGCTTTTGCGACCGGGGAGCTGTTTTTT.